This TCR beta chain was sequenced in a study of shared clonotypes between healthy human individuals. Assay used: immunoSEQ multiplex PCR; TCRdb lists only in-frame clones, some missing. The table records 650,000 to 800,000 clones, 55% to 80% of them present only once. Comments on this clone: Other nucleotide sequences in the sample specify the same CDR3.

This CDR3 has 15 residues. The germline V gene has CDR1 MGHRA and CDR2 YSYEKL. V lost 1 base and J lost 3; bases outside the gene matches: 5. Sequenced: memory CD4+ T cells sorted from blood. Noted subset: CD45RA-negative fraction. The chain carries TRBV4-1 and TRBJ1-1, with 7 bases that match TRBD1. The TCR comes from a woman aged 30 to 39 in good health. The CDR3 loop reads CASSQGQGVDTEAFF. The CDR3 DNA is TGCGCCAGCAGCCAAGGTCAGGGGGTGGACACTGAAGCTTTCTTT.